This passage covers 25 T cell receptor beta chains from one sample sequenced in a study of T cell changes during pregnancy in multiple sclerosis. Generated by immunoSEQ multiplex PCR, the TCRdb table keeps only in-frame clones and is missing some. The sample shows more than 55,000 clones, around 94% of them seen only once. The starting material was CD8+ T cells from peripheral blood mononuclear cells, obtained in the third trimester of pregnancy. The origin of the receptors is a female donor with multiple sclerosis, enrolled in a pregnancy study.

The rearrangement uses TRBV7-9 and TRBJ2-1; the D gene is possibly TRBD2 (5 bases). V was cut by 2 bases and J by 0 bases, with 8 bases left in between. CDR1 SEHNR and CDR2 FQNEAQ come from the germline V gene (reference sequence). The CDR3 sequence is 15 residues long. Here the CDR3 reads CASSLPGSSYNEQFF. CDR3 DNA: TGTGCCAGCAGCTTACCGGGAAGCTCCTACAATGAGCAGTTCTTC.

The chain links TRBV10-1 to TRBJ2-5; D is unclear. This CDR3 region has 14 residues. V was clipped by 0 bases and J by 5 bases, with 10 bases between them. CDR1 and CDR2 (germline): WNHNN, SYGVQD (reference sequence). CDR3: CASSESETRETQYF. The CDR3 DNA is TGCGCCAGCAGTGAGTCGGAAACCAGGGAGACCCAGTACTTC.

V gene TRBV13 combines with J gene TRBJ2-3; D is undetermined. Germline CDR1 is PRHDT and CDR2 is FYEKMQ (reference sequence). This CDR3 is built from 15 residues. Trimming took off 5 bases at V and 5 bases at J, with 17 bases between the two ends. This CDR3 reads CASSPRTVSQDTQYF. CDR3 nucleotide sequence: TGTGCCAGCAGCCCCAGAACAGTTTCCCAAGATACGCAGTATTTT.

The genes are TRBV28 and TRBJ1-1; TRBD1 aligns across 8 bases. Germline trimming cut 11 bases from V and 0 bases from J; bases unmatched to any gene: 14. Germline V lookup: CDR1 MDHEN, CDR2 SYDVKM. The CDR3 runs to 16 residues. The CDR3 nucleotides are TGTGCCGCCCTGAGGGGATGGACAGGGATGAACACTGAAGCTTTCTTT. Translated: CAALRGWTGMNTEAFF.

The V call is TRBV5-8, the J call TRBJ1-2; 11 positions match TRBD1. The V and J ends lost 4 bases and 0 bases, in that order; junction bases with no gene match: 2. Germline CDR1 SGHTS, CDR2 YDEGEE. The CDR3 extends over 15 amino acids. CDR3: CASSPGQGANYGYTF. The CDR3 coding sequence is TGTGCCAGCAGCCCGGGACAGGGGGCTAACTATGGCTACACCTTC.

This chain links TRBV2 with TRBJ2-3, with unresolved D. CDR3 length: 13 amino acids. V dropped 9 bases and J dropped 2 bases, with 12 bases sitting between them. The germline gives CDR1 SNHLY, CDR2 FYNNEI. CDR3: CASPRNSTDTQYF. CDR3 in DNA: TGTGCCAGTCCGCGGAACTCCACAGATACGCAGTATTTT.

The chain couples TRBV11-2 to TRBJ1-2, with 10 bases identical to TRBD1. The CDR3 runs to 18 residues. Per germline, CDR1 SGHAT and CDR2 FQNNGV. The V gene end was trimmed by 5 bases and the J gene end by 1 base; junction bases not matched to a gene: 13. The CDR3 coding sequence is TGTGCCAGCAGCGCCTCCGGGACAGGGGCCATGATTAACTATGGCTACACCTTC. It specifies CASSASGTGAMINYGYTF.

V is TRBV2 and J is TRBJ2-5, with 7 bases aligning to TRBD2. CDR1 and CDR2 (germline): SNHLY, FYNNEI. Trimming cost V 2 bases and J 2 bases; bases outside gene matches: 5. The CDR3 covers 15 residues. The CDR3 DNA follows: TGTGCCAGCAGTGAACTACCTAGCGGACAAGAGACCCAGTACTTC. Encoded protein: CASSELPSGQETQYF.

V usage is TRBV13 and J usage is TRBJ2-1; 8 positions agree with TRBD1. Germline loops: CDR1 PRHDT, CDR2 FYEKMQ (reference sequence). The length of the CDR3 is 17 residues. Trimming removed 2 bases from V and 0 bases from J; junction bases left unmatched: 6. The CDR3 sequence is CASSLSKGTGSYNEQFF. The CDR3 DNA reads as TGTGCCAGCAGCTTATCGAAGGGGACAGGCTCCTACAATGAGCAGTTCTTC.

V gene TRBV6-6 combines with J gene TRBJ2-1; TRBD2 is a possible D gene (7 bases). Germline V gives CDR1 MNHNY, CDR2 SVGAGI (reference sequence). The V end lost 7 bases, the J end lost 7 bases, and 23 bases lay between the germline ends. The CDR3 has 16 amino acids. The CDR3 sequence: CASMDFRWEGGNEQFF. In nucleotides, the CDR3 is TGTGCCAGCATGGATTTCAGGTGGGAGGGGGGGAATGAGCAGTTCTTC.

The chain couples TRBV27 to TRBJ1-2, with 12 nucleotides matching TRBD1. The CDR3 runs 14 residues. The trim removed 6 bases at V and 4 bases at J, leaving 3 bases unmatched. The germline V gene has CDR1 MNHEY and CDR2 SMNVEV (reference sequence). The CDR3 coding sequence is TGTGCCAGCAGCCGGGACAGGGGGCTCTATGGCTACACCTTC. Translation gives CASSRDRGLYGYTF.

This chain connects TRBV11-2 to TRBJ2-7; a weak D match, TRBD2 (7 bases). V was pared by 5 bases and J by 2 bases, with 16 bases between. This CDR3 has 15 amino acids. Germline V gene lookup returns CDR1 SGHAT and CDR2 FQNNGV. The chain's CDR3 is CASSPGAGETYEQYF. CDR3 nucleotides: TGTGCCAGCAGCCCGGGGGCGGGGGAAACCTACGAGCAGTACTTC.

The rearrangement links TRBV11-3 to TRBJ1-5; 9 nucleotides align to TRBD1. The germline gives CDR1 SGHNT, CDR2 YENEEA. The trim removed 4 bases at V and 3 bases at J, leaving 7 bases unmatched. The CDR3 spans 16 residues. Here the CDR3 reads CASSSRDREFNQPQHF. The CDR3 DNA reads TGTGCCAGCAGCTCCCGGGACAGGGAGTTCAATCAGCCCCAGCATTTT.

In DNA form, the CDR3 reads TGTGCCAGCAGCTTAGAACTAGCGGGGGGCAATGAGCAGTTCTTC. Translation gives CASSLELAGGNEQFF. The rearrangement uses TRBV11-2 and TRBJ2-1, with 12 nucleotides matching TRBD2. V shed 0 bases, J shed 6 bases, and the junction held 0 bases outside the gene matches. The germline V gene has CDR1 SGHAT and CDR2 FQNNGV. The CDR3 is 15 amino acids.

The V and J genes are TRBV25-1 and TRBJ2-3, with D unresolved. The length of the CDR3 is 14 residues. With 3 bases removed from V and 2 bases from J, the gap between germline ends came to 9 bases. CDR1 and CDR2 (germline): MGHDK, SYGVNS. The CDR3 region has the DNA TGTGCCAGCAGTGACGAGCTCCTCACAGATACGCAGTATTTT. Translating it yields CASSDELLTDTQYF.

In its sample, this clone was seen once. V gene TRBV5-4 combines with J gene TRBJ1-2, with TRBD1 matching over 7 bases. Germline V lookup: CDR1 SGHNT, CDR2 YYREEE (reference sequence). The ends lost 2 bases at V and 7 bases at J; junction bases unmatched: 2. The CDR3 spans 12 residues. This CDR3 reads CASSLGGAGYTF. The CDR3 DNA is TGTGCCAGCAGCTTAGGGGGCGCTGGCTACACCTTC. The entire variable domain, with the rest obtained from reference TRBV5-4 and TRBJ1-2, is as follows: ETGVTQSPTHLIKTRGQQVTLRCSSQSGHNTVSWYQQALGQGPQFIFQYYREEENGRGNFPPRFSGLQFPNYSSELNVNALELDDSALYLCASSLGGAGYTFGSGTRLTVV.

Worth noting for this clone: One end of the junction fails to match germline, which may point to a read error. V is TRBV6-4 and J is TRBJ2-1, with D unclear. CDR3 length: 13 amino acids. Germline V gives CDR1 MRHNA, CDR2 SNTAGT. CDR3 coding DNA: TGTGCCAGCAGCGCCAACCCCTATAATGAGCAGTTCTTC. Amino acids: CASSANPYNEQFF.

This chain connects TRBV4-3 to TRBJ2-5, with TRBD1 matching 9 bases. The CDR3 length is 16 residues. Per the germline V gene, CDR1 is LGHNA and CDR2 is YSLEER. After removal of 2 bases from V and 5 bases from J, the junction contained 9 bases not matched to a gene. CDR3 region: CASSQQVGTGSETQYF. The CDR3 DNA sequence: TGCGCCAGCAGCCAACAAGTCGGGACAGGGTCGGAGACCCAGTACTTC.

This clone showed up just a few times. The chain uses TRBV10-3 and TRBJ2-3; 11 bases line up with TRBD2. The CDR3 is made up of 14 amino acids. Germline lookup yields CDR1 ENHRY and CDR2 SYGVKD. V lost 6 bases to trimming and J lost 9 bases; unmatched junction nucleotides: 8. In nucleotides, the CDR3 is TGTGCCATCAGGACTAGCGGGGATCTAGACACGCAGTATTTT. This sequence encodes CAIRTSGDLDTQYF.

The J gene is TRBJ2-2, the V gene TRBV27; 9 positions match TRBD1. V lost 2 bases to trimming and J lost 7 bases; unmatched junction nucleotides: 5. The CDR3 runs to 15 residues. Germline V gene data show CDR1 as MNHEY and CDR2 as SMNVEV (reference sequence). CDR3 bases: TGTGCCAGCAGTTTAACAGGGGGCCTGGTCGGGGAGCTGTTTTTT. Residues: CASSLTGGLVGELFF.

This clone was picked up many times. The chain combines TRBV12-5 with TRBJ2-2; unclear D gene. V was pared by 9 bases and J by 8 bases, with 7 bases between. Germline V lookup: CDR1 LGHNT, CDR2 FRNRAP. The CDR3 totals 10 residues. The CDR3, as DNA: TGTGCTAGCTGGAGTGGGGAGCTGTTTTTT. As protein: CASWSGELFF.

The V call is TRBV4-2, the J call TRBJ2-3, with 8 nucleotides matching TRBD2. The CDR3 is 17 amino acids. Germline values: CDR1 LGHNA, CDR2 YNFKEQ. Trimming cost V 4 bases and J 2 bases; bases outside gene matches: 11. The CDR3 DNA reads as TGTGCCAGCAGCCGAATACTAGCGGCCCCCTCCACAGATACGCAGTATTTT. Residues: CASSRILAAPSTDTQYF.

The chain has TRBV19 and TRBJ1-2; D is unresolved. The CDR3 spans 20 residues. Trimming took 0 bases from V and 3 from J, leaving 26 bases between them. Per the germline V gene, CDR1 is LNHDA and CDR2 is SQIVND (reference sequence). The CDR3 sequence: CASSIDHVSRLTQWDYGYTF. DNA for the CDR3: TGTGCCAGTAGTATAGATCATGTCTCCAGGCTCACCCAGTGGGACTATGGCTACACCTTC. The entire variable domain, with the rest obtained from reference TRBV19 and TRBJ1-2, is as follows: DGGITQSPKYLFRKEGQNVTLSCEQNLNHDAMYWYRQDPGQGLRLIYYSQIVNDFQKGDIAEGYSVSREKKESFPLTVTSAQKNPTAFYLCASSIDHVSRLTQWDYGYTFGSGTRLTVV.

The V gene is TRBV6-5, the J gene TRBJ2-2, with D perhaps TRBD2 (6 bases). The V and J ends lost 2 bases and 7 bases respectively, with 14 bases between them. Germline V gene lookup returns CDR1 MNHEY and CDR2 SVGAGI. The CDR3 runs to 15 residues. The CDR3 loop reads CASSYSRENVGELFF. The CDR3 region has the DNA TGTGCCAGCAGTTACAGTCGGGAGAATGTCGGGGAGCTGTTTTTT.

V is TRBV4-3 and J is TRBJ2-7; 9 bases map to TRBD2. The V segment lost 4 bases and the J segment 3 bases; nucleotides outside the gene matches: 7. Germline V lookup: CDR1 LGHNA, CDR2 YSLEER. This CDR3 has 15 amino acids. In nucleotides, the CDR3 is TGCGCCAGCAGCCGCGGGGGGGCTCCGATCTACGAGCAGTACTTC. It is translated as CASSRGGAPIYEQYF.